A single sample gave rise to the 8 T cell receptor beta chains below, sequenced in a study of CDR3 diversity in severe acne. TCRdb re-called the PCR reads with MiXCR, one entry per CDR3 protein. Counted here are about 84,000 distinct CDR3 sequences, 51% occurring once; the ten biggest clones make up around an eighth. Sequencing input: blood. All receptors come from a male donor in good health, without acne.

This clonotype has just a few counts. The chain combines TRBV10-3 with TRBJ1-3, with D tentatively TRBD1 (6 bases). V was cut by 10 bases and J by 0 bases, with 13 bases left in between. This CDR3 has 14 amino acids. The germline CDR1 and CDR2 sequences are ENHRY and SYGVKD. As DNA, the CDR3 is TGTGCCAGCCTACAGGGTAGCTCTGGAAACACCATATATTTT. Protein: CASLQGSSGNTIYF.

The sample holds many counts of this clonotype. Since the CDR3 does not end with the conserved phenylalanine or tryptophan, this likely comes from a read error. The chain links TRBV5-6 to TRBJ2-1; 9 bases are shared with TRBD1. With 2 bases clipped from V and 2 bases from J, the junction kept 2 bases outside the gene matches. The CDR3 contains 15 residues. The germline gives CDR1 SGHDT, CDR2 YYEEEE. The CDR3 region has the DNA TGTGCCAGCAGCTTTGGGGACAGGGCCTACAATGAGCAGTTCAGA. Translation gives CASSFGDRAYNEQFR.

This clonotype was observed many times. This chain links TRBV2 with TRBJ1-2, with D possibly TRBD1 on 5 matching bases. The germline gives CDR1 SNHLY, CDR2 FYNNEI. This CDR3 is built from 12 residues. Trimming left V 10 bases short and J 7 bases short, with 16 bases between. CDR3 DNA: TGTGCCACCGGGACCAAGGGGTCTGGCTACACCTTC. Translating gives CATGTKGSGYTF. The whole variable domain, filled in from reference TRBV2 and TRBJ1-2, reads EPEVTQTPSHQVTQMGQEVILRCVPISNHLYFYWYRQILGQKVEFLVSFYNNEISEKSEIFDDQFSVERPDGSNFTLKIRSTKLEDSAMYFCATGTKGSGYTFGSGTRLTVV.

This rearrangement joins TRBV4-1 to TRBJ1-2; D not certain. The length of the CDR3 is 13 residues. Germline assignment: CDR1 MGHRA and CDR2 YSYEKL. The V end was cut by 2 bases, the J end by 6 bases, with 10 bases between. Here the CDR3 reads CASSQNPLDGYTF. Here the CDR3 DNA reads TGCGCCAGCAGCCAAAACCCCCTGGATGGCTACACCTTC.

V gene TRBV20-1 combines with J gene TRBJ2-1; 9 bases match TRBD2. The CDR3 covers 14 residues. Germline V gives CDR1 DFQATT, CDR2 SNEGSKA (reference sequence). V lost 2 bases and J lost 8; bases outside the gene matches: 7. CDR3 region: CSARPNSGSDEQFF. Here the CDR3 DNA reads TGCAGTGCTAGACCCAATAGCGGGAGTGATGAGCAGTTCTTC.

Notes on this clonotype: Just one base apart from a much larger clone, this may be a read error. The chain recombines TRBV9 with TRBJ1-4; possibly TRBD1 for D (6 bases). Per germline, CDR1 SGDLS and CDR2 YYNGEE. There are 15 residues in the CDR3. The CDR3 is CASSVGGVGGEKPFF. DNA of the CDR3: TGTGCCAGCAGCGTAGGAGGGGTAGGGGGGGAAAAACCGTTTTTT. The entire variable domain, with the rest obtained from reference TRBV9 and TRBJ1-4, is as follows: DSGVTQTPKHLITATGQRVTLRCSPRSGDLSVYWYQQSLDQGLQFLIQYYNGEERAKGNILERFSAQQFPDLHSELNLSSLELGDSALYFCASSVGGVGGEKPFFGSGTQLSVL.

Of note for this clonotype: Because the CDR3 is missing its conserved closing phenylalanine or tryptophan, this is likely a read error. The chain joins TRBV14 to TRBJ2-2; D remains unclear. CDR3 length: 13 residues. Looked up from germline, CDR1 is SGHDN and CDR2 is FVKESK. V was pared by 6 bases and J by 4 bases, with 9 bases between. The CDR3 nucleotides are TGTGCCAGCAGACCGATACCCACCGGGGAGCTGTTTCTT. The encoded protein is CASRPIPTGELFL.

This clonotype was detected ten times or more. This chain connects TRBV11-2 to TRBJ2-7; TRBD1 agrees at 10 bases. The CDR3 is 17 amino acids. Germline CDR1 SGHAT, CDR2 FQNNGV. V was clipped by 0 bases and J by 2 bases; unmatched bases: 7. CDR3: CASSLELPGTGAYEQYF. The CDR3 DNA follows: TGTGCCAGCAGCTTAGAATTACCCGGGACAGGGGCCTACGAGCAGTACTTC. Full variable domain (missing parts from reference TRBV11-2 and TRBJ2-7): EAGVAQSPRYKIIEKRQSVAFWCNPISGHATLYWYQQILGQGPKLLIQFQNNGVVDDSQLPKDRFSAERLKGVDSTLKIQPAKLEDSAVYLCASSLELPGTGAYEQYFGPGTRLTVT.